This T cell receptor beta chain was profiled in a study of OX40 agonist ivuxolimab in advanced cancers. Study-wide background: Patient treatment consisted of intravenous ivuxolimab administration every 2 weeks at 0.01 to 10 mg/kg. It was permissible to have had prior anti-PD-1, anti-PD-L1 or anti-CTLA-4 therapy, and around 40% had some.

Produced via immunoSEQ multiplex PCR; TCRdb's table is partial and in-frame only. The sample yields tens of thousands of clones, roughly 90% seen once. Germline V gene sequence: CDR1 LNHDA, CDR2 SQIVND (reference sequence). The CDR3 totals 17 residues. V lost 0 bases, J lost 6 bases, and 18 bases lay in between. This clone was recorded only once. No antigen is known for it. Study conclusions and caveats: Normalized expansion of T-cell clones was also low for some nonresponders.

This receptor was identified in an adult with an advanced solid tumor such as melanoma, head and neck, liver or kidney cancer. The chain is built from TRBV19 and TRBJ2-1, with D tentatively TRBD2 (5 bases). The source was CD4+ or CD8+ T cells sorted from blood, collected in a trial of the OX40 agonist ivuxolimab. The DNA for the CDR3 is TGTGCCAGTAGTATAGATCATGGTAGCGCAGAAAGCAATGAGCAGTTCTTC. Its protein product is CASSIDHGSAESNEQFF.